The 26 T cell receptor beta chains presented below share a single source sample, sequenced in a study of somatic mutations in cytotoxic T cells in rheumatoid arthritis. Here immunoSEQ multiplex PCR was the method, and the copy in TCRdb shows in-frame clones only, minus some. Found here are more than 15,000 clones, about 77% of them singletons; the top ten hold about a sixth. Sequenced input: CD8+ T cells sorted from blood. The receptors come from an adult with rheumatoid arthritis.

In its sample, this clone was seen once. The chain recombines TRBV7-8 with TRBJ2-7; 7 bases are shared with TRBD1. Germline lookup yields CDR1 SGHVS and CDR2 FQNEAQ. The CDR3 spans 15 residues. V shed 5 bases and J 3 bases; nucleotides not matched to a gene: 10. The CDR3 is CASSTRVGTDYEQYF. The CDR3 DNA sequence: TGTGCCAGCAGCACCCGGGTAGGGACAGACTACGAGCAGTACTTC.

V and J are TRBV9 and TRBJ1-1; 7 bases line up with TRBD1. CDR1 and CDR2 from the germline V gene are SGDLS and YYNGEE. V was clipped by 0 bases and J by 4 bases; unmatched bases: 6. The CDR3 totals 15 residues. The CDR3 coding sequence is TGTGCCAGCAGCGTAGCTAGGACAGGTGGCACTGAAGCTTTCTTT. This codes for CASSVARTGGTEAFF.

The V call is TRBV2, the J call TRBJ2-5, with 10 bases lining up with TRBD2. Germline trimming cut 6 bases from V and 1 base from J; bases unmatched to any gene: 8. Germline lookup yields CDR1 SNHLY and CDR2 FYNNEI. The CDR3 extends over 16 amino acids. In DNA form, the CDR3 reads TGTGCCAGCAGGAAAGGGAGCGGGGGGGCCCAAGAGACCCAGTACTTC. It translates to CASRKGSGGAQETQYF.

V gene TRBV5-6 combines with J gene TRBJ1-1; perhaps TRBD1 as D (5 bases). V was pared by 5 bases and J by 0 bases, with 14 bases between. The CDR3 extends over 15 amino acids. In germline, CDR1 is SGHDT, CDR2 YYEEEE. CDR3 in DNA: TGTGCCAGCAGTAGCGGGGGAGGGATGAACACTGAAGCTTTCTTT. Translated: CASSSGGGMNTEAFF.

This clone was detected once. The sample contains more than one DNA sequence encoding this CDR3. The V and J genes are TRBV7-2 and TRBJ1-5; D gene unclear. This CDR3 spans 13 amino acids. The germline V gene has CDR1 SGHTA and CDR2 FQGNSA. V shed 5 bases and J shed 0 bases, with 5 bases lying between them. CDR3 residues: CASSPYSNQPQHF. In DNA, the CDR3 is TGTGCCAGCAGCCCGTATAGCAATCAGCCCCAGCATTTT.

The chain carries TRBV2 and TRBJ1-1; 8 bases fit TRBD1. From germline, CDR1 is SNHLY and CDR2 FYNNEI. J was trimmed by 0 bases and V by 5 bases; bases with no gene match: 5. The CDR3 length is 15 residues. The CDR3 DNA reads TGTGCCAGCAGTTCCGGGACAGGAATGAACACTGAAGCTTTCTTT. Translation gives CASSSGTGMNTEAFF.

The J gene is TRBJ1-2, the V gene TRBV2; D is unclear. Looked up from germline, CDR1 is SNHLY and CDR2 is FYNNEI. V was trimmed by 8 bases and J by 11 bases, leaving 6 bases between them. This CDR3 has 8 amino acids. CDR3 DNA sequence: TGTGCCAGCTGGAGGTACACCTTC. It translates to CASWRYTF.

In nucleotides, the CDR3 is TGTGCCAGCAGCCCAGGGACAGGGATAGTAGCCCTCCACTTT. It codes for CASSPGTGIVALHF. The chain combines TRBV11-2 with TRBJ1-6; 9 bases match TRBD1. The CDR3 is 14 amino acids. V lost 5 bases, J lost 14 bases, and 10 bases stayed unmatched. Germline V gives CDR1 SGHAT, CDR2 FQNNGV.

This clone came up a few times. This rearrangement joins TRBV9 to TRBJ2-7, with D perhaps matching TRBD1 (8 bases). The V end lost 1 base, the J end lost 2 bases, and 22 bases lay between the germline ends. This CDR3 comprises 18 residues. The germline CDR1 and CDR2 sequences are SGDLS and YYNGEE. Written as DNA, the CDR3 is TGTGCCAGCAGCGTAAGGGACAGGCCAGCGGGGAATCCCTACGAGCAGTACTTC. It codes for CASSVRDRPAGNPYEQYF.

The rearrangement links TRBV18 to TRBJ1-1; perhaps TRBD1 as D (5 bases). The CDR3 has 15 amino acids. Trimming removed 2 bases from V and 1 base from J, with 11 bases in between. CDR1 is KGHSH, CDR2 LQKENI, per germline. The CDR3 here is CASSPRSGPNTEAFF. The CDR3 nucleotides are TGTGCCAGCTCACCAAGGTCAGGGCCGAACACTGAAGCTTTCTTT.

The chain carries TRBV28 and TRBJ1-2; no clear D gene. The germline V gene has CDR1 MDHEN and CDR2 SYDVKM. Trimming removed 8 bases at V and 4 bases at J, with 29 bases between. The CDR3 is 18 amino acids. DNA of the CDR3: TGTGCCAGCGCACTTTGGACGGTGCGACGGGCAGGCTTCTATGGCTACACCTTC. This encodes CASALWTVRRAGFYGYTF.

In its sample, this clone was seen once. The V gene is TRBV9, the J gene TRBJ1-3; D ambiguous. The V gene's germline CDR1 is SGDLS and CDR2 YYNGEE. This CDR3 region has 15 residues. V was clipped by 1 base and J by 0 bases, with 8 bases between them. CDR3 DNA: TGTGCCAGCAGCGTAAACCGAAACTCTGGAAACACCATATATTTT. Protein: CASSVNRNSGNTIYF.

This clone was picked up one time. Other DNA sequences in the same sample also yield this CDR3. This chain uses TRBV6-5 with TRBJ1-5; perhaps TRBD1 as D (5 bases). CDR1 MNHEY and CDR2 SVGAGI come from the germline V gene. V lost 6 bases and J 4 bases, leaving 16 bases between the germline ends. The CDR3 is made up of 15 amino acids. The CDR3 DNA follows: TGTGCCAGCAGACCGACAGACAGTAGTAATCAGCCCCAGCATTTT. It encodes CASRPTDSSNQPQHF.

The chain uses TRBV11-3 and TRBJ2-1; D tentatively reads TRBD1 or TRBD2 (6 bases each). The CDR3 totals 16 residues. CDR1 SGHNT and CDR2 YENEEA come from the germline V gene. Trimming removed 5 bases at V and 3 bases at J, with 17 bases between. CDR3 sequence (DNA): TGTGCCAGCAGCCCCCGGGGGCAGATTAACTACAATGAGCAGTTCTTC. Amino acid sequence: CASSPRGQINYNEQFF.

V and J are TRBV9 and TRBJ1-1; unclear D gene. This CDR3 contains 13 residues. V gave up 1 base and J gave up 4 bases, with 8 bases separating them. The germline CDR1 and CDR2 sequences are SGDLS and YYNGEE. The CDR3 sequence is CASSVQFGTEAFF. CDR3 DNA: TGTGCCAGCAGCGTACAGTTTGGCACTGAAGCTTTCTTT.

This clone was detected once. This CDR3 reads CAWSARFYSNQPQHF. For the CDR3, the DNA is TGTGCCTGGAGTGCCCGGTTCTATAGCAATCAGCCCCAGCATTTT. This sequence joins TRBV30 and TRBJ1-5; D is unresolved. The germline V gene has CDR1 GTSNPN and CDR2 SVGIG (reference sequence). V shed 1 base and J shed 0 bases, with 10 bases lying between them. The CDR3 runs 15 residues.

This sequence joins TRBV27 and TRBJ2-3; TRBD1 aligns across 9 bases. The CDR3 loop spans 17 amino acids. V lost 5 bases and J lost 4; bases outside the gene matches: 13. Germline CDR1 and CDR2: MNHEY and SMNVEV (reference sequence). The CDR3 region has the DNA TGTGCCAGCAGTCCAACACAGGGGGCGCGTTATCCAGATACGCAGTATTTT. This encodes CASSPTQGARYPDTQYF.

This clone has only one observation. This chain connects TRBV5-4 to TRBJ1-3; unclear D gene. V was pared by 4 bases and J by 0 bases, with 14 bases between. This CDR3 contains 16 residues. Germline CDR1 is SGHNT and CDR2 is YYREEE (reference sequence). CDR3 DNA: TGTGCCAGCAGCCCTGCGACGGCGAGCTCTGGAAACACCATATATTTT. Amino acids: CASSPATASSGNTIYF.

This clone is judged medium-sized. In DNA form, the CDR3 reads TGTGCCAGCAGTGACGGACAGGGGGGGAACACCGGGGAGCTGTTTTTT. Protein product: CASSDGQGGNTGELFF. The gene calls are TRBV6-4 and TRBJ2-2, with TRBD1 identical over 10 bases. J lost 1 base, V lost 2 bases, and 1 base had no gene match. Germline-derived CDR1 and CDR2 are MRHNA and SNTAGT. This CDR3 spans 16 amino acids.

The genes are TRBV7-2 and TRBJ2-1, with 10 positions matching TRBD2. The junction had 3 bases not matched to a gene; V was cut back by 5 bases and J by 2 bases. CDR3 length: 15 amino acids. Germline CDR1 reads SGHTA; CDR2 reads FQGNSA. This CDR3 reads CASSHTSGTYNEQFF. CDR3 bases: TGTGCCAGCAGCCACACTAGCGGGACCTACAATGAGCAGTTCTTC. The whole variable domain, remainder taken from reference TRBV7-2 and TRBJ2-1, is GAGVSQSPSNKVTEKGKDVELRCDPISGHTALYWYRQSLGQGLEFLIYFQGNSAPDKSGLPSDRFSAERTGGSVSTLTIQRTQQEDSAVYLCASSHTSGTYNEQFFGPGTRLTVL.

V and J are TRBV2 and TRBJ1-1; no clear D. The ends were cut back, 2 bases at V and 1 base at J, with 8 bases in the middle. There are 14 residues in the CDR3. Germline V CDR1 and CDR2: SNHLY, FYNNEI. CDR3: CASSESQENTEAFF. The CDR3 DNA follows: TGTGCCAGCAGTGAATCCCAGGAGAACACTGAAGCTTTCTTT.

The CDR3 spells CASSQLTGSGNTIYF. For the CDR3, the DNA is TGCGCCAGCAGCCAACTTACAGGGTCTGGAAACACCATATATTTT. The gene calls are TRBV4-1 and TRBJ1-3; maybe TRBD1 (6 bases). CDR3 length: 15 amino acids. In germline, CDR1 is MGHRA, CDR2 YSYEKL. V lost 2 bases and J lost 1, with 9 bases in between.

The chain employs TRBV7-9 and TRBJ2-2; TRBD2 might be the D (6 bases). There are 14 residues in the CDR3. Germline CDR1 is SEHNR and CDR2 is FQNEAQ (reference sequence). The V gene lost 10 bases and the J gene lost 0 bases, with 12 bases spanning the gap. The CDR3 DNA is TGTGCCACCCCGGCGGGGCCGAACACCGGGGAGCTGTTTTTT. It translates to CATPAGPNTGELFF. Using reference TRBV7-9 and TRBJ2-2 for the parts outside the CDR3, the full variable domain is DTGVSQNPRHKITKRGQNVTFRCDPISEHNRLYWYRQTLGQGPEFLTYFQNEAQLEKSRLLSDRFSAERPKGSFSTLEIQRTEQGDSAMYLCATPAGPNTGELFFGEGSRLTVL.

V gene TRBV11-2 combines with J gene TRBJ2-1, with D possibly being TRBD1 (6 bases). The germline V gene encodes CDR1 SGHAT and CDR2 FQNNGV. Deletions cut 7 bases from V and 2 bases from J, with 18 bases between. The CDR3 loop spans 16 amino acids. The CDR3 DNA reads as TGTGCCAGCAACCCATCCCCACAGGGCCCCTACAATGAGCAGTTCTTC. Translated: CASNPSPQGPYNEQFF. The full variable domain, completed using reference TRBV11-2 and TRBJ2-1, is EAGVAQSPRYKIIEKRQSVAFWCNPISGHATLYWYQQILGQGPKLLIQFQNNGVVDDSQLPKDRFSAERLKGVDSTLKIQPAKLEDSAVYLCASNPSPQGPYNEQFFGPGTRLTVL.

A few counts support this clone. The V call is TRBV4-1, the J call TRBJ2-7, with TRBD1 matching 11 bases. V shed 1 base and J 6 bases; nucleotides not matched to a gene: 2. This CDR3 has 14 residues. CDR1 is MGHRA and CDR2 is YSYEKL in the germline V gene. The CDR3 sequence: CASSQVGTGGEQYF. As DNA, the CDR3 is TGCGCCAGCAGCCAAGTCGGGACAGGGGGCGAGCAGTACTTC.

The chain links TRBV2 to TRBJ2-5, with D hard to call. Germline V CDR1 and CDR2: SNHLY, FYNNEI. V was clipped by 2 bases and J by 1 base, with 5 bases between them. The CDR3 consists of 13 residues. CDR3 in DNA: TGTGCCAGCAGTGAACAGCTCCAAGAGACCCAGTACTTC. Amino acids: CASSEQLQETQYF.